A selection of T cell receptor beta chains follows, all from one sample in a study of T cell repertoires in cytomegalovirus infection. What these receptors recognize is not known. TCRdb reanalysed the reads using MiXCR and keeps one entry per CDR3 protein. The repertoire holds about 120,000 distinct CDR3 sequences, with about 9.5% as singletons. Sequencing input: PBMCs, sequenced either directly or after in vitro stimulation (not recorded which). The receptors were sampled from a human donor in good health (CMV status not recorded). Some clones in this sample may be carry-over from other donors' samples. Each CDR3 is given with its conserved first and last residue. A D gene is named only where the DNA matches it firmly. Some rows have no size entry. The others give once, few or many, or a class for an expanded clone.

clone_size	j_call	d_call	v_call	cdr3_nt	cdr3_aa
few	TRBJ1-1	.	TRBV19	TGTGCCAGTAGTATAGGAGGGACGGTGAACACTGAAGCTTTCTTT	CASSIGGTVNTEAFF
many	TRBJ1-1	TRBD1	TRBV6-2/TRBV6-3	TGTGCCAGCAGACCCGGGACAGGGATCACTGAAGCTTTCTTT	CASRPGTGITEAFF
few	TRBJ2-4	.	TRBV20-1	TGCAGTGCTAGGCGGACAGCAAACATTCAGTACTTC	CSARRTANIQYF
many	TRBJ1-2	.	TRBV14	TGTGCCAGCAGCCAACTTCCCGGGGCCTTCGACTACACCTTC	CASSQLPGAFDYTF
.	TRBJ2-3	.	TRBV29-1	TGCAGCGTTGCGACCAACCCCACAGATACGCAGTATTTT	CSVATNPTDTQYF
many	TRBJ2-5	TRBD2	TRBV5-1	TGCGCCAGCAGCTTGACTAGCGGGAGTGAGACCCAGTACTTC	CASSLTSGSETQYF
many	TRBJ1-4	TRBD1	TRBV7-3	TGTGCCAGCAGCTTAAAAGTAAAGGCAGGGGGAAATGAAAAACTGTTTTTT	CASSLKVKAGGNEKLFF
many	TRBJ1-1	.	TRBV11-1	TGTGCCAGCAGCTTCCGTGGGATACCCGCTGAAGCTTTCTTT	CASSFRGIPAEAFF
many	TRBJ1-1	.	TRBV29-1	TGCAGCGGTTTGGGGGCACCGAACACTGAAGCTTTCTTT	CSGLGAPNTEAFF
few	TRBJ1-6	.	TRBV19	TGTGCCAGTACCCGCCGAGGTCCAGGGGATTCACCCCTCCACTTT	CASTRRGPGDSPLHF
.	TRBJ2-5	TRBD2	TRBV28	TGTGCCAGCAGTTCGGGAGGGCAATTGGAGACCCAGTACTTC	CASSSGGQLETQYF
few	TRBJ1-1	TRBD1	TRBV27	TGTGCCAGCAGTTTGAGGGGGCGGACTGAAGCTTTCTTT	CASSLRGRTEAFF
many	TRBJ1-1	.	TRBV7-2	TGTGCCAGCAGCGACCACAGGAACACTGAAGCTTTCTTT	CASSDHRNTEAFF
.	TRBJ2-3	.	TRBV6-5	TGTGCCAGCAGTTACTTTCGCTGGGGGGGGGGGGGCAGAGATACGCAGTATTTT	CASSYFRWGGGGRDTQYF
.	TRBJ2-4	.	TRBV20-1	TGCAGTGCTAGAGATCCGAGCGGGTTTGCCAAAAACATTCAGTACTTC	CSARDPSGFAKNIQYF
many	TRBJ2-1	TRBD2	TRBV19	TGTGCCAGTAGTATAGGTCTAGCGGACTGGAACAATGAGCAGTTCTTC	CASSIGLADWNNEQFF
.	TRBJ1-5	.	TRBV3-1	TGTGCCAGCAGCCAAGATCCCGGCAACAATCAGCCCCAGCATTTT	CASSQDPGNNQPQHF
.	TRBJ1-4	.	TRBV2	TGTGCCAGCATCCGGGACCGTGGGAATGAAAAACTGTTTTTT	CASIRDRGNEKLFF
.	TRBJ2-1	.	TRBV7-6	TGTGCCAGCAGCTCTCCTCTGCGAAACAATGAGCAGTTCTTC	CASSSPLRNNEQFF
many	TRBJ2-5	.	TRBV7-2	TGTGCCAGCAGCGAACGGTGGAGGCCCCCCGGAGAGACCCAGTACTTC	CASSERWRPPGETQYF
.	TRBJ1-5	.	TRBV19	TGTGCCAGTAGTACTGGGTCCAGCAGCCAGCCCCAGCATTTT	CASSTGSSSQPQHF
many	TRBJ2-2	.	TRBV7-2	TGTGCCAGCAGCTTCCGGGACTTCGGCCAGGGCGGGGAGCTGTTTTTT	CASSFRDFGQGGELFF
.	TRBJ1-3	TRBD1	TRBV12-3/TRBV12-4	TGTGCCAGCAGTCCCGGCTCCGGGACAGGGAAAAACACCATATATTTT	CASSPGSGTGKNTIYF
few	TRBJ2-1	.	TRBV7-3	TGTGCCAGCAGCTTAACGGACGGAAATGAGCAGTTCTTC	CASSLTDGNEQFF